These T cell receptor beta chains were read from a single sample in a study of identifying expanded T cells in peripheral blood. The assay was immunoSEQ multiplex PCR, and TCRdb's table has in-frame clones only and misses some. Counted here are some 120,000 clones, approximately 84% occurring once; the ten biggest clones make up less than 4%. The specimen sequenced was blood. The receptors originated from a person aged 18 to 69 in good health. Each CDR3 is given with its conserved first and last residue. Fields, in order: D gene, V gene, clone size, J gene, CDR3 DNA, CDR3 protein. The D gene is left open where the match is weak. Clone sizes are given selectively: once, few, many, or a class where the clone is expanded.

>TRBD1|TRBV11-3|NA|TRBJ2-1
TGTGCCAGCAGCTTAGATCCGGGACAGTCGTACAATGAGCAGTTCTTC
CASSLDPGQSYNEQFF
>TRBD1|TRBV7-2|once|TRBJ1-3
TGTGCCAGCAGCTTTGATTCGACAGGGCTTGGAAACACCATATATTTT
CASSFDSTGLGNTIYF
>NA|TRBV5-1|once|TRBJ1-2
TGCGCCAGCAGCTTGGCGAACTATGGCTACACCTTC
CASSLANYGYTF
>TRBD2|TRBV4-2|NA|TRBJ2-1
TGTGCCAGCAGCGACGGACTTGCGGGGGGCTACAATGAGCAGTTCTTC
CASSDGLAGGYNEQFF
>TRBD1|TRBV6-6|NA|TRBJ1-6
TGTGCCAGCACCCTCAGGGGGAGCTCCTATAATTCACCCCTCCACTTT
CASTLRGSSYNSPLHF
>TRBD2|TRBV6-5|NA|TRBJ2-1
TGTGCCAGCAAGCCAGCGGGGGGCCGCTTAGATCCGCAGTTCTTC
CASKPAGGRLDPQFF
>NA|TRBV29-1|NA|TRBJ1-4
TGCAGCGTGGACGGGCCTGATGAAAAACTGTTTTTT
CSVDGPDEKLFF
>TRBD1|TRBV6-1|NA|TRBJ2-7
TGTGCCAGCAGTGATCCCTACAGGGGGCCCGTTATGAAGCAGTACTTC
CASSDPYRGPVMKQYF
>NA|TRBV7-2|NA|TRBJ2-1
TGTGCCAGCAGCTTACAGGGAAGCTCCTACAATGAGCAGTTCTTC
CASSLQGSSYNEQFF
>TRBD1|TRBV5-1|NA|TRBJ2-5
TGCGCCAGCAGCTTGCGACCCCGGGACAGGGGGGCCGAGACCCAGTACTTC
CASSLRPRDRGAETQYF
>TRBD2|TRBV5-1|NA|TRBJ2-1
TGCGCCAGCAGCTTGACTAGCGGGGGGGCCCTATCCTACAATGAGCAGTTCTTC
CASSLTSGGALSYNEQFF
>TRBD1|TRBV7-2|NA|TRBJ1-1
TGTGCCAGCGGCCCCGGGACAGGGTGGTCCAAAGCTTTCTTT
CASGPGTGWSKAFF
>NA|TRBV6-1|NA|TRBJ2-3
TGTGCCTTAATGGCGGGGGCCACAGATACGCAGTATTTT
CALMAGATDTQYF
>TRBD1|TRBV5-1|once|TRBJ2-5
TGCGCCAGCAGCTTTGGGACAGGGAGCGGTTTTGTGGGAGAGACCCAGTACTTC
CASSFGTGSGFVGETQYF
>NA|TRBV7-8|NA|TRBJ1-1
TGTGCCAGCAGCTTACCTTTAGGGCTGCCGGTCACTGAAGCTTTCTTT
CASSLPLGLPVTEAFF
>TRBD1|TRBV19|NA|TRBJ1-1
TGTGCCAGTAGGGGACAGGGGGCGTCGAACACTGAAGCTTTCTTT
CASRGQGASNTEAFF
>NA|TRBV25-1|NA|TRBJ2-1
TGTGCCAGCAGTGTAGGGACGGGTCGCAATGAGCAGTTCTTC
CASSVGTGRNEQFF
>NA|TRBV11-2|NA|TRBJ1-2
TGTGCCAGCAGCTTAGTTTTACAGGGTGACTATGGCTACACCTTC
CASSLVLQGDYGYTF
>TRBD2|TRBV2|NA|TRBJ2-1
TGTGCCAGCGCTGGTAGCGGGGGGCTGAACAATGAGCAGTTCTTC
CASAGSGGLNNEQFF
>NA|TRBV9|NA|TRBJ2-2
TGTGCCACCGGACAGAATCTCAACACCGGGGAGCTGTTTTTT
CATGQNLNTGELFF
>TRBD1|TRBV2|NA|TRBJ1-1
TGTGCCAGCAGCACAGGGGGGGACACTGAAGCTTTCTTT
CASSTGGDTEAFF
>NA|TRBV5-4|NA|TRBJ1-2
TGTGCCAGCAGGCCTGCAGGGGACTATGGCTACACCTTC
CASRPAGDYGYTF
>NA|TRBV6-5|NA|TRBJ1-6
TGTGCCAGCAGAGAGGGGGAGGGAATCACCCTCCACTTT
CASREGEGITLHF
>NA|TRBV30|once|TRBJ2-7
TGTGCCTGGAGCCCAAACAGGGAAACCTACGAGCAGTACTTC
CAWSPNRETYEQYF
>NA|TRBV7-2|few|TRBJ1-6
TGTGCCAGCAGCTTAACTCAGGGGTATTCACCCCTCCACTTT
CASSLTQGYSPLHF
>NA|TRBV7-2|once|TRBJ1-1
TGTGCCAGCAGCTTCGCAAGTCATGAGAACACTGAAGCTTTCTTT
CASSFASHENTEAFF
>NA|TRBV7-8|few|TRBJ1-2
TGTGCCAGCAGCTTACTGCGATCGCGGGGGAATCTGGAGGGCTACACCTTC
CASSLLRSRGNLEGYTF
>TRBD1|TRBV11-2|once|TRBJ2-6
TGTGCCAGCAGCTCGCTAGGGGACAGGACCTTCTCTGGGGCCAACGTCCTGACTTTC
CASSSLGDRTFSGANVLTF
>TRBD1|TRBV19|NA|TRBJ2-7
TGTGCCACCGAGACAGGGGGCGGAGAGCAGTACTTC
CATETGGGEQYF
>NA|TRBV30|NA|TRBJ2-7
TGTGCCTGGAGCCGGGTATCCTACGAGCAGTACTTC
CAWSRVSYEQYF
>NA|TRBV28|NA|TRBJ1-3
TGTGCCAGCAACGCCTGGGATTCCTGGGGCCCCTCTGGAAACACCATATATTTT
CASNAWDSWGPSGNTIYF
>NA|TRBV19|NA|TRBJ1-1
TGTGCCAGTAAATCATCACAGCCGAACACTGAAGCTTTCTTT
CASKSSQPNTEAFF
>NA|TRBV11-2|NA|TRBJ1-2
TGTGCCAGCAGCTTAGAGGGGGGGTCTCGGTATGGCTACACCTTC
CASSLEGGSRYGYTF
>TRBD1|TRBV7-6|NA|TRBJ1-4
TGTGCCAGCAGCTTAGGTCCCCCGGGACAGGGAGGTGAAAAACTGTTTTTT
CASSLGPPGQGGEKLFF
>NA|TRBV30|few|TRBJ1-1
TGTGCCTGGCGGGACCAAAGGAACACTGAAGCTTTCTTT
CAWRDQRNTEAFF
>NA|TRBV27|NA|TRBJ1-1
TGTGCCAGCAGCCCTTGGTGGGGCAGGATAAACACTGAAGCTTTCTTT
CASSPWWGRINTEAFF
>NA|TRBV7-9|NA|TRBJ1-2
TGTGCCAGCACCCAAGGGGGGGTTTATGGCTACACCTTC
CASTQGGVYGYTF
>TRBD2|TRBV28|NA|TRBJ2-7
TGTGCGTCGCGAGACGGGGGGATTACCTACGAGCAGTACTTC
CASRDGGITYEQYF
>TRBD1|TRBV5-4|NA|TRBJ2-1
TGTGCCAGCGGAGTCACCGGGACAGGGGCCTACAATGAGCAGTTCTTC
CASGVTGTGAYNEQFF
>NA|TRBV7-6|NA|TRBJ1-5
TGTGCCAGCAGCTTAGCTTCGGGACTTAATCAGCCCCAGCATTTT
CASSLASGLNQPQHF
>NA|TRBV29-1|NA|TRBJ1-1
TGCAGCGTTGATGCCAGGGAAGCTTTCTTT
CSVDAREAFF
>NA|TRBV9|NA|TRBJ1-4
TGTGCCAGCAGCGTCGGATTGGCCGGGACTAATGAAAAACTGTTTTTT
CASSVGLAGTNEKLFF
>NA|TRBV2|NA|TRBJ1-5
TGTGCCAGCAGTAAAGAACAGGGATTGGCTCAGCCCCAGCATTTT
CASSKEQGLAQPQHF
>TRBD1|TRBV11-2|NA|TRBJ1-2
TGTGCCAGCAGCTTGGAAAGGACAGGGTTTGTGTACTATGGCTACACCTTC
CASSLERTGFVYYGYTF
>NA|TRBV7-3|NA|TRBJ2-3
TGTGCCAGCAGCTCCACTTCTTTAGCTGGGGATACGCAGTATTTT
CASSSTSLAGDTQYF
>NA|TRBV20-1|NA|TRBJ2-1
TGCAGTGCGGATTTCAATGAGCAGTTCTTC
CSADFNEQFF
>NA|TRBV30|few|TRBJ2-5
TGTGCCTGGAGTGTTACGAGAATCCAAGAGACCCAGTACTTC
CAWSVTRIQETQYF
>TRBD1|TRBV28|NA|TRBJ2-7
TGTGCCAGCAGCAGCCCCGACAGGGTAACCGAGCAGTACTTC
CASSSPDRVTEQYF
>NA|TRBV5-6|NA|TRBJ2-6
TGTGCCAGTAGCACTCCAGGAGCTGGGGCCAACGTCCTGACTTTC
CASSTPGAGANVLTF
>NA|TRBV7-9|NA|TRBJ1-2
TGTGCCAGCAGCTTAGGTTCCGATTTCTATGGCTACACCTTC
CASSLGSDFYGYTF
>NA|TRBV6-1|NA|TRBJ2-1
TGTGCCAGCAGTGTGGAACCCACAGGGCCAAAATATGAGCAGTTCTTC
CASSVEPTGPKYEQFF